These T cell receptor beta chains were read from a single sample in a study of T cells in Graves' hyperthyroidism and ophthalmopathy. Each CDR3 protein is one row after TCRdb ran MiXCR on the multiplex PCR reads. The sample lists 95,000 to 110,000 distinct CDR3 sequences, roughly 15% occurring once. Sequenced: blood. These receptors came from a woman in her fifties or sixties with Graves' hyperthyroidism. CDR3s include the opening cysteine and the closing phenylalanine or tryptophan. D genes are given only for firm matches. Only part of the rows carry a size: once, few, many, or a class if the clone is expanded.

many	TRBV12-3/TRBV12-4	TRBJ1-1	-	CASSDSGGWAEAFF	TGTGCCAGCAGCGACAGCGGGGGTTGGGCTGAAGCTTTCTTT
many	TRBV6-2/TRBV6-3	TRBJ2-2	-	CASRTENTGELFF	TGTGCCTCCCGGACAGAAAACACCGGGGAGCTGTTTTTT
many	TRBV20-1	TRBJ2-7	TRBD1	CSARKTGEYEQYF	TGCAGTGCTAGAAAGACAGGGGAATACGAGCAGTACTTC
many	TRBV4-1	TRBJ2-7	-	CASSQDGTGASYEQYF	TGCGCCAGCAGCCAAGATGGTACTGGAGCATCCTACGAGCAGTACTTC
many	TRBV28	TRBJ1-2	-	CASSTLGWDENGYTF	TGTGCCAGCAGCACCCTAGGGTGGGACGAGAATGGCTACACCTTC
many	TRBV29-1	TRBJ1-5	-	CTRTADSNQPQHF	TGCACCCGGACAGCCGATAGCAATCAGCCCCAGCATTTT
many	TRBV7-8	TRBJ2-4	TRBD2	CASSPTSGTSGPKNIQYF	TGTGCCAGCAGCCCAACCTCCGGGACTAGCGGACCCAAAAACATTCAGTACTTC
many	TRBV3-1	TRBJ2-1	-	CASSQNRAHEQFF	TGTGCCAGCAGCCAAAACAGGGCCCACGAGCAGTTCTTC
many	TRBV20-1	TRBJ2-1	-	CSAWRPIYNEQFF	TGCAGTGCGTGGCGGCCGATCTACAATGAGCAGTTCTTC
-	TRBV2	TRBJ2-1	TRBD2	CADSLAGTYNEQFF	TGTGCCGACAGCCTAGCGGGGACCTACAATGAGCAGTTCTTC
-	TRBV4-1	TRBJ2-3	-	CASSHIGAVGSDTQYF	TGCGCCAGCAGCCACATCGGGGCGGTGGGCTCAGATACGCAGTATTTT
many	TRBV27	TRBJ2-3	TRBD1	CASSSDRDRPWRTSTDTQYF	TGTGCCAGCAGTTCCGACCGGGACAGGCCTTGGAGGACTAGCACAGATACGCAGTATTTT
many	TRBV10-3	TRBJ1-1	-	CAISESLGGYATEAFF	TGTGCCATCAGTGAGTCGTTAGGGGGTTATGCCACTGAAGCTTTCTTT
many	TRBV20-1	TRBJ2-2	-	CSAPLRVTGELFF	TGCAGTGCCCCATTACGGGTTACCGGGGAGCTGTTTTTT
many	TRBV27	TRBJ1-6	TRBD1	CASSLYRGNNSPLHF	TGTGCCAGCAGTTTATACAGGGGTAATAATTCACCCCTCCACTTT
many	TRBV6-5	TRBJ2-1	TRBD2	CASSYSPTSDEQFF	TGTGCCAGCAGTTACTCCCCGACTAGCGATGAGCAGTTCTTC
many	TRBV3-1	TRBJ2-1	TRBD2	CASSPLAGEQFF	TGTGCCAGCAGCCCACTAGCGGGAGAGCAGTTCTTC
few	TRBV20-1	TRBJ2-7	-	CSARDEQVGYYEQYF	TGCAGTGCTAGAGATGAGCAGGTTGGATACTACGAGCAGTACTTC
-	TRBV7-9	TRBJ1-2	-	CASSLPGLTGYTF	TGTGCCAGCAGCCTACCGGGTCTGACTGGCTACACCTTC
few	TRBV24-1	TRBJ1-2	-	CAISGLGATYGYTF	TGTGCCATCAGTGGGCTGGGGGCTACCTATGGCTACACCTTC
once	TRBV28	TRBJ2-4	-	CASSPSLEGVIGAKNIQYF	TGTGCCAGCAGCCCAAGTTTAGAGGGAGTGATTGGAGCCAAAAACATTCAGTACTTC
many	TRBV5-1	TRBJ2-1	-	CASSRGRMLDEQFF	TGCGCCAGCAGCCGGGGCAGAATGCTAGATGAGCAGTTCTTC
many	TRBV28	TRBJ2-1	TRBD1	CASSLLTGGGNEQFF	TGTGCCAGCAGTTTATTGACAGGGGGCGGCAATGAGCAGTTCTTC
many	TRBV20-1	TRBJ2-7	-	CSARGRQRSYEQYF	TGCAGTGCTAGAGGGAGGCAGCGTTCCTACGAGCAGTACTTC
once	TRBV18	TRBJ1-6	-	CASSPDGAGSPLHF	TGTGCCAGCTCACCAGACGGGGCCGGGTCACCCCTCCACTTT
many	TRBV6-5	TRBJ1-1	-	CASSYLNTEAFF	TGTGCCAGCAGTTATCTGAACACTGAAGCTTTCTTT
-	TRBV6-2/TRBV6-3	TRBJ2-1	TRBD2	CASSTTSASYNEQFF	TGTGCCAGCAGTACAACTAGCGCCTCCTACAATGAGCAGTTCTTC
many	TRBV11-2	TRBJ1-3	-	CASSLDPGLGPWTGNTIYF	TGTGCCAGCAGCTTAGATCCGGGTCTCGGGCCTTGGACTGGAAACACCATATATTTT
-	TRBV20-1	TRBJ2-1	-	CSARQRANRYNEQFF	TGCAGTGCTAGACAGCGGGCGAACCGTTACAATGAGCAGTTCTTC
many	TRBV28	TRBJ2-3	-	CASSSPGVGTDTQYF	TGTGCCAGCAGTTCCCCGGGAGTGGGCACAGATACGCAGTATTTT
many	TRBV20-1	TRBJ1-5	TRBD1	CSAQEIQGYEQPQHF	TGCAGTGCTCAGGAGATACAGGGGTACGAACAGCCCCAGCATTTT
many	TRBV3-1	TRBJ1-1	-	CASSRNTEAFF	TGTGCCAGTTCGAGGAACACTGAAGCTTTCTTT
many	TRBV12-3/TRBV12-4	TRBJ2-1	-	CASTPPLAGGGSYNEQFF	TGTGCCAGCACCCCACCGCTTGCAGGAGGCGGATCCTACAATGAGCAGTTCTTC
many	TRBV20-1	TRBJ2-7	-	CSAWLQNGPEQYF	TGCAGTGCGTGGCTACAGAACGGTCCCGAGCAGTACTTC
-	TRBV18	TRBJ1-6	TRBD1	CASSPVTGENSPLHF	TGTGCCAGCTCACCGGTGACAGGGGAAAATTCACCCCTCCACTTT
many	TRBV20-1	TRBJ2-1	-	CSAREQGSPSNEQFF	TGCAGTGCTAGAGAGCAGGGATCACCCTCCAATGAGCAGTTCTTC
many	TRBV5-6	TRBJ2-3	-	CASSSQGKPTQYF	TGTGCCAGCAGCTCTCAGGGGAAACCTACGCAGTATTTT
-	TRBV6-1	TRBJ1-2	TRBD1	CASSEEWTGSYGYTF	TGTGCCAGCAGTGAAGAGTGGACAGGGAGTTATGGCTACACCTTC
many	TRBV14	TRBJ2-1	TRBD2	CASSQDGGSSYNEQFF	TGTGCCAGCAGCCAAGACGGCGGGAGCTCCTACAATGAGCAGTTCTTC
many	TRBV27	TRBJ2-1	-	CASSSRTPDNEQFF	TGTGCCAGCAGTTCGCGGACACCTGACAATGAGCAGTTCTTC
many	TRBV27	TRBJ2-7	TRBD2	CASRLAQSSYEQYF	TGTGCCAGTAGACTAGCGCAATCCTCCTACGAGCAGTACTTC
many	TRBV27	TRBJ2-3	TRBD2	CASKVGRDSGNTDTQYF	TGTGCCAGCAAAGTTGGCCGTGATAGCGGGAACACAGATACGCAGTATTTT
many	TRBV28	TRBJ2-7	TRBD1	CASSLGQGVFYEQYF	TGTGCCAGCAGTTTGGGACAGGGAGTGTTCTACGAGCAGTACTTC
many	TRBV20-1	TRBJ2-1	-	CSATIRCSYNEQFF	TGCAGTGCTACGATACGTTGCTCCTACAATGAGCAGTTCTTC
-	TRBV20-1	TRBJ2-5	-	CSATGTPKETQYF	TGCAGTGCAACCGGGACGCCCAAAGAGACCCAGTACTTC
many	TRBV28	TRBJ2-7	TRBD2	CASSSPGLASEQYF	TGTGCCAGCAGTTCCCCCGGACTAGCTTCCGAGCAGTACTTC
-	TRBV20-1	TRBJ2-1	TRBD2	CSAEGLAGSSYNEQFF	TGCAGTGCTGAGGGACTAGCGGGTAGCTCCTACAATGAGCAGTTCTTC
-	TRBV7-2	TRBJ1-4	-	CASGRAGEKLFF	TGTGCCAGCGGCAGGGCTGGTGAAAAACTGTTTTTT
many	TRBV6-1	TRBJ1-5	TRBD1	CASTPGQASNRPQHF	TGTGCCAGCACCCCGGGACAGGCAAGCAATCGGCCCCAGCATTTT
many	TRBV2	TRBJ1-5	-	CASSEEGKQPQHF	TGTGCCAGCAGTGAGGAGGGTAAACAGCCCCAGCATTTT
many	TRBV6-2/TRBV6-3	TRBJ2-1	-	CASRTPGLAREQFF	TGTGCCAGCAGGACCCCTGGGCTAGCGCGCGAGCAGTTCTTC